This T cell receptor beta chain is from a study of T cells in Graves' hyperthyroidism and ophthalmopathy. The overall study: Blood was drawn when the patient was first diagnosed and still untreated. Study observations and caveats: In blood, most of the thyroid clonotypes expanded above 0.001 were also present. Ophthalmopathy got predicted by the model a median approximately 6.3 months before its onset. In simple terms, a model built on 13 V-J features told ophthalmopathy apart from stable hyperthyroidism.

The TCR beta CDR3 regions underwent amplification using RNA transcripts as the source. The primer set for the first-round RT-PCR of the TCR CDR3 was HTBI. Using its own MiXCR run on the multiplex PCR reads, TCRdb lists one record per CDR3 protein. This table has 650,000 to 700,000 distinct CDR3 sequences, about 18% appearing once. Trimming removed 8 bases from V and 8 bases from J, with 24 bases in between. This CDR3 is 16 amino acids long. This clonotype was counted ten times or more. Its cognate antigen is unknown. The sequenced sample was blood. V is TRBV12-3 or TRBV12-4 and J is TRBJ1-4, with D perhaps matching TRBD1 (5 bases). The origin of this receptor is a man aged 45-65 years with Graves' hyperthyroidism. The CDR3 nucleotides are TGTGCCAGCCGAAATGACCAGGGTCAGGAGGGGGAAAAACTGTTTTTT. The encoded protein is CASRNDQGQEGEKLFF.